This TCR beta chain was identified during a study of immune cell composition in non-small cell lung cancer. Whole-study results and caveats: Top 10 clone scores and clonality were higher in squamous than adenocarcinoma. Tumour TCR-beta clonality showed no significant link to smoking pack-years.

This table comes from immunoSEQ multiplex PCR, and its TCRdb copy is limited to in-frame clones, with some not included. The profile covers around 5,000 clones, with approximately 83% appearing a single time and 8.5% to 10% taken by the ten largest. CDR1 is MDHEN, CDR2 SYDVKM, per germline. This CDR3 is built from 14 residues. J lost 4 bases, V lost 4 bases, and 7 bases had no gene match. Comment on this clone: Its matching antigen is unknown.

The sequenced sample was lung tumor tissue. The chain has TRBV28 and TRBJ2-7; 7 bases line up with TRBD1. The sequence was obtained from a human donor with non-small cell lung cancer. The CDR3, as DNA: TGTGCCAGCAGTTCCCGGACAGGAGGATACGAGCAGTACTTC. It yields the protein CASSSRTGGYEQYF.